One sample yielded the 32 T cell receptor beta chains listed below, sequenced in a study of T cell responses to AZD1222 COVID-19 vaccine. Sequencing used immunoSEQ multiplex PCR; TCRdb keeps in-frame clones, though not all of them. The sample yields 100,000 to 150,000 clones, around 89% seen once. The starting material was peripheral blood, obtained on day 0 of AZD1222 vaccination. The receptors derive from an adult in good health.

This chain uses TRBV12-5 with TRBJ2-1, with TRBD2 matching 12 bases. Trimming at V came to 3 bases and at J to 0 bases, leaving 15 bases not matched to a gene. The CDR3 consists of 21 residues. Germline V gene lookup returns CDR1 LGHNT and CDR2 FRNRAP. The DNA of the CDR3 is TGTGCTAGTGGTTTTCAGCCCTGGGGACTAGCGGGCGAAAGCTCCTACAATGAGCAGTTCTTC. Its translation: CASGFQPWGLAGESSYNEQFF.

The genes are TRBV19 and TRBJ2-1, with D perhaps TRBD2 (5 bases). Germline V gene data show CDR1 as LNHDA and CDR2 as SQIVND (reference sequence). This CDR3 contains 14 residues. The V gene lost 8 bases and the J gene lost 6 bases, with 17 bases spanning the gap. CDR3 DNA: TGTGCCAGTGTTATCGGGCTAGCCCCCAATGAGCAGTTCTTC. As protein: CASVIGLAPNEQFF.

The V gene is TRBV28, the J gene TRBJ1-1; 9 bases map to TRBD1. The J segment lost 0 bases and the V segment lost 2 bases, leaving 10 bases of the junction unmatched. Germline assignment: CDR1 MDHEN and CDR2 SYDVKM. CDR3 size: 18 residues. The CDR3, as DNA: TGTGCCAGCAGTTTAGCTCCCGGGACAGGGAGAATGAACACTGAAGCTTTCTTT. It is translated as CASSLAPGTGRMNTEAFF. The complete variable domain, with remaining parts taken from reference TRBV28 and TRBJ1-1, reads DVKVTQSSRYLVKRTGEKVFLECVQDMDHENMFWYRQDPGLGLRLIYFSYDVKMKEKGDIPEGYSVSREKKERFSLILESASTNQTSMYLCASSLAPGTGRMNTEAFFGQGTRLTVV.

This clone was found once. The chain recombines TRBV6-2 or TRBV6-3 with TRBJ2-7, with 7 nucleotides matching TRBD1. Germline V gene lookup returns CDR1 MNHEY and CDR2 SVGEGT. The CDR3 covers 14 residues. V lost 6 bases, J lost 4 bases, and 9 bases stayed unmatched. The CDR3 loop is CASSPPTGTYEQYF. The CDR3 DNA reads as TGTGCCAGCAGCCCACCGACAGGGACGTACGAGCAGTACTTC.

The chain couples TRBV7-6 to TRBJ2-5; the match to TRBD1 covers 9 bases. This CDR3 contains 15 residues. V dropped 5 bases and J dropped 5; count of bases not matched to a gene: 9. The germline V gene encodes CDR1 SGHVS and CDR2 FNYEAQ. The CDR3 nucleotides read TGTGCCAGCAGCCCCTGGACAGGGGTAGGCGAGACCCAGTACTTC. Protein product: CASSPWTGVGETQYF.

The V call is TRBV7-2, the J call TRBJ1-6; D call uncertain. Trimming shortened V by 3 bases and J by 6 bases, and 9 bases separated the two germline ends. Germline V gene sequence: CDR1 SGHTA, CDR2 FQGNSA. The CDR3 covers 14 residues. The CDR3 spells CASSFMDFNSPLHF. CDR3 coding DNA: TGTGCCAGCAGCTTTATGGATTTTAATTCACCCCTCCACTTT.

The rearrangement links TRBV14 to TRBJ1-2, with D possibly matching TRBD1 (6 bases). This CDR3 has 14 residues. Germline V gene lookup returns CDR1 SGHDN and CDR2 FVKESK. With 0 bases removed from V and 8 bases from J, the gap between germline ends came to 13 bases. This chain's CDR3 is CASSQEGGAWGYTF. DNA of the CDR3: TGTGCCAGCAGCCAAGAAGGGGGGGCTTGGGGCTACACCTTC.

The chain links TRBV3-1 (or the pseudogene TRBV3-2) to TRBJ1-4, with D tentatively TRBD1 (5 bases). The CDR3 loop spans 13 amino acids. V gave up 4 bases and J gave up 10 bases, with 13 bases separating them. The germline V gene has CDR1 LGHDT and CDR2 YNNKEL (reference sequence). In nucleotides, the CDR3 is TGTGCCAGCAGCCCAAGGGACGTTGGAAAACTGTTTTTT. This gives the protein CASSPRDVGKLFF.

This chain links TRBV3-1 (or the pseudogene TRBV3-2) with TRBJ2-1, with TRBD2 identical over 8 bases. CDR3 length: 15 residues. The V gene end was trimmed by 1 base and the J gene end by 4 bases; junction bases not matched to a gene: 3. Germline values: CDR1 LGHDT, CDR2 YNNKEL (reference sequence). In DNA, the CDR3 is TGTGCCAGCAGCCAAGGGCGGGAGGCTTACAATGAGCAGTTCTTC. Its translation is CASSQGREAYNEQFF.

V and J are TRBV10-1 and TRBJ2-2; tentatively, D is TRBD1 or TRBD2 (5 bases each). The V and J ends lost 4 bases and 1 base respectively, with 16 bases between them. CDR1 is WNHNN and CDR2 is SYGVQD in the germline V gene (reference sequence). The CDR3 loop spans 17 amino acids. The CDR3 region has the DNA TGCGCCAGCAGTGGGCCCCGGGACCTATGGAACACCGGGGAGCTGTTTTTT. Its protein is CASSGPRDLWNTGELFF.

The chain is built from TRBV29-1 and TRBJ2-2; D remains unclear. The CDR3 runs 16 residues. Trimming cost V 1 base and J 0 bases, with 12 bases left between them. Per germline, CDR1 SQVTM and CDR2 ANQGSEA. CDR3 nucleotides: TGCAGCGTTGAAGTCCGACACTTGGCGAACACCGGGGAGCTGTTTTTT. It encodes CSVEVRHLANTGELFF.

This clone was found once. V usage is TRBV24-1 and J usage is TRBJ2-5; TRBD2 might be the D (5 bases). This CDR3 is built from 14 residues. Looked up from germline, CDR1 is KGHDR and CDR2 is SFDVKD. Trimming took 4 bases from V and 1 from J, leaving 9 bases between them. The CDR3 sequence: CATSELGVQETQYF. DNA of the CDR3: TGTGCCACCAGTGAACTAGGTGTCCAAGAGACCCAGTACTTC.

The rearrangement joins TRBV2 to TRBJ2-2; perhaps TRBD1 as D (6 bases). V lost 5 bases, J lost 6 bases, and 13 bases lay in between. Germline CDR1 reads SNHLY; CDR2 reads FYNNEI. The CDR3 is 14 amino acids. This CDR3 is CASSRFWGPGELFF. In DNA form, the CDR3 reads TGTGCCAGCAGTCGGTTCTGGGGGCCCGGGGAGCTGTTTTTT.

The chain carries TRBV19 and TRBJ1-1; D not resolved. Germline loops: CDR1 LNHDA, CDR2 SQIVND (reference sequence). Trimming took 7 bases from V and 7 from J, leaving 16 bases between them. The CDR3 has 13 residues. CDR3 nucleotides: TGTGCCAGTACCTTAAATGGGCCCCTTGAAGCTTTCTTT. Amino acids: CASTLNGPLEAFF.

This chain connects TRBV2 to TRBJ1-6; D gene unclear. The CDR3 loop spans 13 amino acids. Trimming pared 6 bases from V and 4 bases from J, leaving 7 bases between. In germline, CDR1 is SNHLY, CDR2 FYNNEI. For the CDR3, the DNA is TGTGCCAGCAGAGAACAGTATAATTCACCCCTCCACTTT. It yields the protein CASREQYNSPLHF.

V gene TRBV11-2 combines with J gene TRBJ1-4; D unresolved. The CDR3 covers 15 residues. Germline assignment: CDR1 SGHAT and CDR2 FQNNGV. V was trimmed by 5 bases and J by 5 bases, leaving 15 bases between them. The CDR3 is CASSPRSRPNEKLFF. The CDR3 DNA reads TGTGCCAGCAGCCCCAGGTCCCGACCCAATGAAAAACTGTTTTTT.

This chain links TRBV19 with TRBJ2-2; D remains unclear. Trimming removed 5 bases from V and 4 bases from J, with 8 bases in between. This CDR3 is 13 amino acids long. Germline V gene data show CDR1 as LNHDA and CDR2 as SQIVND (reference sequence). Here the CDR3 reads CASSGDPTGELFF. As DNA, the CDR3 is TGTGCCAGTAGTGGGGATCCCACCGGGGAGCTGTTTTTT.

The count of this clone is one. J is TRBJ2-5 and V is TRBV7-9; D is ambiguous. The CDR3 consists of 14 residues. Trimming shortened V by 1 base and J by 0 bases, and 6 bases separated the two germline ends. The germline V gene has CDR1 SEHNR and CDR2 FQNEAQ (reference sequence). The CDR3 sequence is CASSLGQHQETQYF. The CDR3 DNA follows: TGTGCCAGCAGCTTAGGCCAGCACCAAGAGACCCAGTACTTC.

The chain uses TRBV6-5 and TRBJ2-2, with 7 bases lining up with TRBD1. The CDR3 totals 15 residues. Germline V gene lookup returns CDR1 MNHEY and CDR2 SVGAGI. With V trimmed by 6 bases and J by 4 bases, 8 bases remained unmatched. The CDR3 DNA reads TGTGCCAGCAGGAGACAGGGAGAGGCCACCGGGGAGCTGTTTTTT. Translation gives CASRRQGEATGELFF.

The chain is built from TRBV5-1 and TRBJ2-7, with TRBD1 matching 8 bases. The CDR3 totals 15 residues. Per the germline V gene, CDR1 is SGHRS and CDR2 is YFSETQ. Losses at the gene ends were 0 bases for V and 3 bases for J; bases not matched to a gene: 5. CDR3 sequence: CASSLGGQGDYEQYF. The CDR3 DNA reads TGCGCCAGCAGCTTGGGAGGACAGGGAGACTACGAGCAGTACTTC.

This sequence joins TRBV7-3 and TRBJ1-1; 8 bases agree with TRBD1. The V gene end was trimmed by 5 bases and the J gene end by 0 bases; junction bases not matched to a gene: 2. The V gene's germline CDR1 is SGHTA and CDR2 FQGTGA. The CDR3 loop spans 14 amino acids. In DNA form, the CDR3 reads TGTGCCAGCAGCCCGACAGGGGTGAACACTGAAGCTTTCTTT. Its translation: CASSPTGVNTEAFF. Full variable domain (remainder filled in from reference TRBV7-3 and TRBJ1-1): GAGVSQTPSNKVTEKGKYVELRCDPISGHTALYWYRQSLGQGPEFLIYFQGTGAADDSGLPNDRFFAVRPEGSVSTLKIQRTERGDSAVYLCASSPTGVNTEAFFGQGTRLTVV.

The table lists this clone with a count of one. The CDR3 bases are TGTGCCAGCAGCGCGGGACTAGCGGACCAAGAGACCCAGTACTTC. Translation: CASSAGLADQETQYF. The V and J genes are TRBV3-1 (or the pseudogene TRBV3-2) and TRBJ2-5; 11 nucleotides agree with TRBD2. The CDR3 consists of 15 residues. Germline V gene data show CDR1 as LGHDT and CDR2 as YNNKEL (reference sequence). J gave up 0 bases and V 5 bases, and 2 bases lay outside the gene matches.

J is TRBJ1-2 and V is TRBV28; D gene ambiguous. V was pared by 3 bases and J by 3 bases, with 8 bases between. CDR3 length: 13 residues. From germline, CDR1 is MDHEN and CDR2 SYDVKM. CDR3 bases: TGTGCCAGCAGTTTCACAGCTTACTATGGCTACACCTTC. Protein: CASSFTAYYGYTF.

The genes are TRBV24-1 and TRBJ2-7; 10 bases align to TRBD1. The germline gives CDR1 KGHDR, CDR2 SFDVKD. The CDR3 covers 13 residues. V lost 6 bases, J lost 3 bases, and 1 base stayed unmatched. DNA for the CDR3: TGTGCCACCAGTCGGACAGGGGGCTACGAGCAGTACTTC. This sequence encodes CATSRTGGYEQYF.

The J gene is TRBJ2-2, the V gene TRBV7-9; D possibly corresponds to TRBD1 (7 bases). Germline V gene sequence: CDR1 SEHNR, CDR2 FQNEAQ (reference sequence). V was cut by 5 bases and J by 0 bases, with 19 bases left in between. The CDR3 totals 18 residues. CDR3 sequence reads: CASSALGGQGANTGELFF. In DNA form, the CDR3 reads TGTGCCAGCAGCGCCCTTGGGGGGCAGGGGGCGAACACCGGGGAGCTGTTTTTT.

This clone was observed a single time. The chain uses TRBV27 and TRBJ2-3, with 10 bases fitting TRBD2. J was trimmed by 3 bases and V by 8 bases; bases with no gene match: 11. The CDR3 loop spans 16 amino acids. CDR1 MNHEY and CDR2 SMNVEV come from the germline V gene (reference sequence). CDR3 residues: CASRWASGSMTDTQYF. The CDR3 coding sequence is TGTGCCAGCCGCTGGGCTAGCGGGAGTATGACAGATACGCAGTATTTT.

This clone appeared a few times. V usage is TRBV6-5 and J usage is TRBJ1-2; D gene unclear. This CDR3 is 12 amino acids long. V was shortened by 5 bases and J by 4 bases, with 8 bases between the two germline ends. The germline gives CDR1 MNHEY, CDR2 SVGAGI. CDR3 DNA: TGTGCCAGCAGTAGGTCGGGCTATGGCTACACCTTC. This sequence encodes CASSRSGYGYTF.

The table lists this clone with a count of one. The gene calls are TRBV7-6 and TRBJ1-4, with D possibly TRBD1 on 6 matching bases. The germline V gene encodes CDR1 SGHVS and CDR2 FNYEAQ. V lost 5 bases to trimming and J lost 8 bases, with 18 bases between them. This CDR3 contains 15 residues. CDR3 residues: CASSARTDPREKLFF. The CDR3 nucleotides read TGTGCCAGCAGCGCTCGGACAGACCCTAGAGAAAAACTGTTTTTT.

This clone was detected only a few times. The CDR3 DNA reads TGTGCCAGCAGTGTTGAAATGAAGGGGGGCCACAATGAGCAGTTCTTC. As protein: CASSVEMKGGHNEQFF. The chain links TRBV6-4 to TRBJ2-1; D is perhaps TRBD1 or TRBD2 (6 bases each). Trimming stripped 4 bases from V and 5 bases from J, with 18 bases between. From germline, CDR1 is MRHNA and CDR2 SNTAGT. This CDR3 contains 16 residues.

V gene TRBV5-1 combines with J gene TRBJ2-1, with 7 bases matching TRBD2. Germline V gene data show CDR1 as SGHRS and CDR2 as YFSETQ. After removal of 2 bases from V and 8 bases from J, the junction contained 10 bases not matched to a gene. This CDR3 has 15 amino acids. The CDR3 here is CASSLAGLVIYEQFF. Written as DNA, the CDR3 is TGCGCCAGCAGCTTAGCGGGGCTAGTTATATATGAGCAGTTCTTC.

V is TRBV3-1 (or the pseudogene TRBV3-2) and J is TRBJ1-1, with D possibly matching TRBD1 (6 bases). Germline CDR1 reads LGHDT; CDR2 reads YNNKEL (reference sequence). Trimming left V 3 bases short and J 1 base short, with 12 bases between. This CDR3 spans 15 amino acids. The CDR3, as DNA: TGTGCCAGCAGCCAGAGACAGGAGAAGAACACTGAAGCTTTCTTT. Residues: CASSQRQEKNTEAFF.

This sequence joins TRBV5-4 and TRBJ2-1; 12 nucleotides line up with TRBD2. Germline CDR1 is SGHNT and CDR2 is YYREEE (reference sequence). V trimming: 0 bases; J trimming: 3 bases; junction bases outside the gene matches: 1. The CDR3 spans 16 residues. CDR3 sequence (DNA): TGTGCCAGCAGCTTGGGACTAGCGGGAGTCTACAATGAGCAGTTCTTC. Its protein is CASSLGLAGVYNEQFF.